This TCR beta chain originates from a study of blood T cell repertoires in COVID-19. Sequenced by immunoSEQ multiplex PCR; TCRdb stores in-frame clones only, minus some. The table includes about 320,000 clones, around 85% detected once. This clone was counted a few times. V was trimmed by 5 bases and J by 1 base, leaving 14 bases between them. The CDR3 has 15 residues. The V gene's germline CDR1 is SGHTA and CDR2 FQGTGA. The chain combines TRBV7-3 with TRBJ2-5; D uncertain. The specimen sequenced was PBMCs or T cells enriched from blood (not recorded which). The TCR comes from a woman aged 25 to 39 who had been exposed to COVID-19. CDR3 nucleotide sequence: TGTGCCAGCAGCCCTGGTATGAGCGTCCAAGAGACCCAGTACTTC. Translating it yields CASSPGMSVQETQYF.